This TCR beta chain was recorded in a study of T cells in Graves' hyperthyroidism and ophthalmopathy (dated by TCRdb to between 2018 and 2020). Notes on the research overall: Peripheral blood samples were taken at the time of initial diagnosis, prior to any treatment. To identify distinguishing TCR V-J signatures, a discovery cohort of 95 to 100 patients was used, comprising 43 with Graves' ophthalmopathy and 57 with stable Graves' hyperthyroidism. An independent validation cohort of 18 to 20 hyperthyroidism patients and some 15 patients who later progressed to ophthalmopathy tested prospective prediction of ophthalmopathy. For training and testing, the roughly 100 patients in the discovery cohort were randomly divided in a 7:3 ratio. The study also compared thyroid tissue and blood T-cell repertoires from more than 5 Graves' hyperthyroidism patients. After blood sampling, hyperthyroidism patients were treated with methimazole at a starting dose of 30 mg daily, and ophthalmopathy patients were treated with high-dose intravenous methylprednisolone. TCR Vbeta CDR3 sequencing of roughly 140 peripheral blood samples (over 40 ophthalmopathy, roughly 72 hyperthyroidism and around 17 progressor patients) is reported in the paper.

For CDR1 and CDR2, the germline V gene (reference sequence) lists DFQATT and SNEGSKA. CDR3 length: 14 amino acids, cysteine to phenylalanine. Only the CDR3 DNA stays, 42 bases, in frame from base 1. Deletion took 5 bases off V and 8 bases off J, with a span of 21 bases between the germline ends. What the work shows at the level of the full study, not this receptor alone: Ophthalmopathy was separated from stable hyperthyroidism by a 13 V-J signature model, with around 90% sensitivity and roughly 81% specificity obtained in cross-validation and 80%/75% obtained in testing. In validation, the model predicted progression to ophthalmopathy a median of approximately 6.6 months before onset, with about 64% sensitivity and roughly 73% specificity. Most expanded thyroid clonotypes (frequency above 0.001) were also detected in blood, suggesting blood repertoires may reflect thyroid immune responses. Sample size was not statistically predetermined, and blinding of investigators to group allocation was not performed.

A note on this clonotype: Its antigen specificity is not known. The sample holds no much larger clone one base away, and base qualities are not on file.

Amplification of TCR beta CDR3 regions was carried out from RNA transcripts. The first round of RT-PCR for the TCR CDR3 was performed with the HTBI primer set and the Qiagen OneStep RT-PCR kit. Libraries were constructed in a second round of multiplex PCR, after which size selection and purification were performed. Paired-end sequencing of the libraries was performed with 100 bp reads on an Illumina HiSeq2000. The paper's processing steps were these. SOAPnuke was used to process the raw data, removing reads that contained adapters or uncalled bases, had a mean Phred below 15, or lacked an exact match to the constant primer or identifier. COPE v1.2.5 was used to merge high-quality paired reads, and clonotypes were defined as unique nucleotide sequences. MiTCR v1.1 was used to align clonotypes to the IMGT TRBV, TRBD and TRBJ reference segments. Analysis was restricted to V-J combinations with a frequency above 0.0001, which covered roughly 99% of repertoires. A TCS score was defined as the ratio of F50 (clonal expansion) to E x V (chaos), with BLOSUM62-based TCRdist applied between CDR3 peptides within each V-J. Welch's t-statistics and random forest reduced around 510 V-J features to 13, which were used in a naive Bayes classifier (R e1071). TCRdb took the public reads, trimmed them with fastp at Q25, ran MiXCR for clone calling and kept in-frame beta chains. Each entry is one CDR3 protein sequence, shown with its most common DNA and genes. Clone size and V and J calls follow TCRdb, not the original study. Within this sample are about 460,000 distinct CDR3 sequences, with 22% of them counted one time only. The ten largest account for about half of the sample.

Ophthalmopathy patients had moderately to severely active disease, with a Clinical Activity Score of 3 or more, a NOSPECS grade of 4 or more, and a disease duration of less than 3 months. Any patient with an uncontrolled infection, another autoimmune disease, pregnancy or lactation was excluded. Diagnoses were established on the basis of clinical symptoms, serum thyroxine and TRAb, thyroid ultrasound, and orbital computed tomography. Ficoll-Paque density gradient centrifugation was used to isolate PBMCs from approximately 10 ml of fresh peripheral blood. Trizol reagent was used to extract total RNA, and RNA quality was then checked on an Agilent 2100 Bioanalyzer.

The sample taken for sequencing was blood. The clonotype was recovered from a woman in her seventies with Graves' ophthalmopathy. The chain is assembled from TRBV20-1 and TRBJ1-2; TRBD1 might be the D gene, on 5 matching bases. The CDR3: CSAPAVWGSSGYTF. The DNA is as follows: TGCAGTGCTCCTGCTGTGTGGGGCTCCTCCGGCTACACCTTC.